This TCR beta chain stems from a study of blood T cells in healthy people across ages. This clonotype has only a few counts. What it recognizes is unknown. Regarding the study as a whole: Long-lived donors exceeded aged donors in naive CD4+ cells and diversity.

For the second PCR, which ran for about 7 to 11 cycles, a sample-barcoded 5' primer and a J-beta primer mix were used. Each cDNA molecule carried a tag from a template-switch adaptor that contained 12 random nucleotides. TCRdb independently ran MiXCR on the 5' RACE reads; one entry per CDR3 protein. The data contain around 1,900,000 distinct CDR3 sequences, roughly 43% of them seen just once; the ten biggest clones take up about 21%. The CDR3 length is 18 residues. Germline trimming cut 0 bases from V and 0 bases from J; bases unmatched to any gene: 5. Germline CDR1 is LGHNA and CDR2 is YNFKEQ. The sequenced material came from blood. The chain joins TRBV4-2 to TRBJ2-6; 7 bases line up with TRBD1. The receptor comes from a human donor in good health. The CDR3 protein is CASSQEGTADSGANVLTF. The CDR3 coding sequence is TGTGCCAGCAGCCAAGAGGGGACAGCTGACTCTGGGGCCAACGTCCTGACTTTC.